This T cell receptor (beta chain) was identified in a study of T-cell reconstitution after alpha-beta-depleted transplantation in children. This clonotype was detected only a few times. Researchers prepared the TCRbeta library using unique molecular identifiers, the study reports. From the PCR reads, TCRdb called clonotypes with MiXCR, one entry per CDR3 protein. The sample contains about 610,000 distinct CDR3 sequences, about 10% of which appear only once. Germline assignment: CDR1 SQVTM and CDR2 ANQGSEA. CDR3 size: 13 residues. The V segment lost 7 bases and the J segment 8 bases; nucleotides outside the gene matches: 6.

V is TRBV29-1 and J is TRBJ2-1; 12 bases are a match to TRBD2. The source of this sequence is a human donor who donated a stem cell graft to a child with acute myeloid leukemia. The source was PBMCs from the stem cell graft donor, collected from the stem cell graft. The CDR3 is CSAGLAGRDEQFF. CDR3 coding DNA: TGCAGCGCAGGACTAGCGGGAAGGGATGAGCAGTTCTTC.